Listed here are 19 T cell receptor beta chains from one sample, sequenced in a study of shared clonotypes between healthy human individuals. Assay used: immunoSEQ multiplex PCR; TCRdb lists only in-frame clones, some missing. The sample comprises about 1.9 million clones, 93% of which are singletons, and around 1.8% rests with the top ten. Naive CD8 cells were CD45RO-negative, positively selected for CCR7, excluding terminally differentiated effector memory CD45RA+ cells. Sequencing was carried out using naive CD8+ T cells from PBMCs. These receptor sequences come from a man between 18 and 35 years old in good health. Some clones in this sample may be carry-over from other donors' samples.

The V and J genes are TRBV14 and TRBJ2-2; D is ambiguous. The CDR3 loop spans 12 amino acids. CDR1 SGHDN and CDR2 FVKESK come from the germline V gene. Deletions cut 5 bases from V and 6 bases from J, with 7 bases between. Here the CDR3 reads CASSLASGELFF. CDR3 nucleotide sequence: TGTGCCAGCAGCTTAGCTTCCGGGGAGCTGTTTTTT.

The chain employs TRBV7-9 and TRBJ1-1, with a possible D match to TRBD1 (6 bases). This CDR3 has 16 residues. The germline V and J ends were trimmed by 0 bases and 1 base, with 12 bases remaining between them. Germline CDR1 reads SEHNR; CDR2 reads FQNEAQ (reference sequence). CDR3: CASSLALLGQNTEAFF. CDR3 DNA: TGTGCCAGCAGCTTAGCGCTTTTGGGACAGAACACTGAAGCTTTCTTT.

V gene TRBV7-9 combines with J gene TRBJ2-7; the match to TRBD2 covers 8 bases. Germline V gives CDR1 SEHNR, CDR2 FQNEAQ (reference sequence). The CDR3 is 15 residues long. Trimming at V came to 2 bases and at J to 1 base, leaving 4 bases not matched to a gene. CDR3 nucleotides: TGTGCCAGCAGCTTACGTAGCGGGGTGTCCTACGAGCAGTACTTC. Its protein is CASSLRSGVSYEQYF.

V gene TRBV28 combines with J gene TRBJ1-2; TRBD1 aligns across 8 bases. CDR1 is MDHEN, CDR2 SYDVKM, per germline. With V trimmed by 3 bases and J by 4 bases, 7 bases remained unmatched. This CDR3 contains 15 residues. CDR3 protein: CASSFGTGDFYGYTF. CDR3 in DNA: TGTGCCAGCAGTTTCGGGACAGGAGATTTCTATGGCTACACCTTC.

V is TRBV28 and J is TRBJ1-5, with TRBD1 matching 8 bases. The germline CDR1 and CDR2 sequences are MDHEN and SYDVKM. The J segment lost 7 bases and the V segment lost 7 bases, leaving 9 bases of the junction unmatched. This CDR3 is 14 amino acids long. The CDR3: CASTDRGRGQPQHF. For the CDR3, the DNA is TGTGCCAGCACTGACAGGGGACGAGGACAGCCCCAGCATTTT.

The V and J genes are TRBV5-5 and TRBJ2-7; 10 bases are a match to TRBD1. This CDR3 comprises 15 residues. The germline CDR1 and CDR2 sequences are SGHKS and YYEKEE (reference sequence). V was clipped by 4 bases and J by 7 bases; unmatched bases: 11. As DNA, the CDR3 is TGTGCCAGCAGCACCCGGACAGGGGGTGTTGGTGAGCAGTACTTC. This gives the protein CASSTRTGGVGEQYF.

V gene TRBV11-2 combines with J gene TRBJ1-1; D is uncertain. The V end lost 5 bases, the J end lost 7 bases, and 14 bases lay between the germline ends. CDR1 and CDR2 from the germline V gene are SGHAT and FQNNGV. The CDR3 consists of 13 residues. CDR3 amino acids: CASSRAGYLEAFF. CDR3 coding DNA: TGTGCCAGCAGCCGGGCGGGATATCTTGAAGCTTTCTTT.

The chain recombines TRBV9 with TRBJ2-1; 7 nucleotides align to TRBD2. Per the germline V gene, CDR1 is SGDLS and CDR2 is YYNGEE. Trimming cost V 4 bases and J 7 bases; bases outside gene matches: 11. This CDR3 spans 15 amino acids. CDR3 nucleotide sequence: TGTGCCAGCAGCCTGGGAGGGTCTTCAGGGAATGAGCAGTTCTTC. Protein product: CASSLGGSSGNEQFF. Together with reference TRBV9 and TRBJ2-1, the CDR3 gives the full variable domain: DSGVTQTPKHLITATGQRVTLRCSPRSGDLSVYWYQQSLDQGLQFLIQYYNGEERAKGNILERFSAQQFPDLHSELNLSSLELGDSALYFCASSLGGSSGNEQFFGPGTRLTVL.

The chain combines TRBV14 with TRBJ1-5; TRBD1 agrees at 9 bases. The length of the CDR3 is 16 residues. With V trimmed by 3 bases and J by 7 bases, 10 bases remained unmatched. Germline CDR1 and CDR2: SGHDN and FVKESK. Here the CDR3 reads CASSQPTTGGVQPQHF. The CDR3 DNA is TGTGCCAGCAGCCAGCCAACAACAGGGGGCGTGCAGCCCCAGCATTTT.

The chain has TRBV28 and TRBJ2-1, with TRBD2 as a possible D gene (6 bases). Trimming cost V 10 bases and J 0 bases, with 13 bases left between them. CDR3 length: 14 amino acids. Looked up from germline, CDR1 is MDHEN and CDR2 is SYDVKM. This CDR3 is CATTPGGSYNEQFF. The CDR3 coding sequence is TGTGCCACCACGCCCGGGGGCTCCTACAATGAGCAGTTCTTC.

Remarks on this clone: The CDR3 ends on some other residue instead of the conserved phenylalanine or tryptophan, so this is likely a read error. Because the CDR3's place on the DNA is in doubt, the DNA is left out and the CDR3 is given as listed by TCRdb. The V gene is TRBV19, the J gene TRBJ2-3; the table's D call, TRBD2, was not checked against the DNA. The CDR3 length is 11 residues, termini included. Germline CDR1 LNHDA, CDR2 SQIVND (reference sequence). The CDR3 spells CASSPEGPGLT.

This clone has just one count. This chain connects TRBV28 to TRBJ1-2, with 8 bases lining up with TRBD1. CDR1 MDHEN and CDR2 SYDVKM come from the germline V gene. V gave up 5 bases and J gave up 2 bases; unmatched junction bases: 10. CDR3 length: 16 residues. CDR3 sequence reads: CASSHPLRGPNYGYTF. The CDR3 coding sequence is TGTGCCAGCAGTCATCCCCTCAGGGGGCCCAACTATGGCTACACCTTC.

The chain carries TRBV4-2 and TRBJ1-1; D gene unclear. The ends were cut back, 0 bases at V and 0 bases at J, with 11 bases in the middle. The CDR3 is 16 amino acids. From germline, CDR1 is LGHNA and CDR2 YNFKEQ. CDR3 sequence reads: CASSQDQGSMNTEAFF. Here the CDR3 DNA reads TGTGCCAGCAGCCAAGATCAAGGTTCCATGAACACTGAAGCTTTCTTT.

The V call is TRBV20-1, the J call TRBJ2-5; 10 bases match TRBD1. Germline V gene sequence: CDR1 DFQATT, CDR2 SNEGSKA (reference sequence). The CDR3 covers 11 residues. The V segment lost 6 bases and the J segment 12 bases; nucleotides outside the gene matches: 7. CDR3 loop: CSAIRQGAKYF. The CDR3 DNA sequence: TGCAGTGCAATAAGACAGGGGGCAAAGTACTTC.

The genes are TRBV28 and TRBJ2-5, with 14 bases matching TRBD2. The V gene end was trimmed by 6 bases and the J gene end by 4 bases; junction bases not matched to a gene: 7. The CDR3 covers 16 residues. In germline, CDR1 is MDHEN, CDR2 SYDVKM. The CDR3 is CASSQGLAGVGETQYF. The CDR3, as DNA: TGTGCCAGCAGCCAGGGACTAGCGGGAGTAGGAGAGACCCAGTACTTC.

The chain links TRBV4-3 to TRBJ1-2; 8 bases agree with TRBD1. CDR1 is LGHNA, CDR2 YSLEER, per germline. This CDR3 is 17 amino acids long. J was trimmed by 7 bases and V by 0 bases; bases with no gene match: 13. In nucleotides, the CDR3 is TGCGCCAGCAGCCAAGACGTAGGGGACAGGTTGTTCTCTGGCTACACCTTC. Translation gives CASSQDVGDRLFSGYTF.

The chain joins TRBV27 to TRBJ2-7; D gene uncertain. This CDR3 has 13 amino acids. The V gene lost 5 bases and the J gene lost 2 bases, with 10 bases spanning the gap. CDR1 is MNHEY, CDR2 SMNVEV, per germline (reference sequence). The CDR3 region is CASSDGSTYEQYF. CDR3 nucleotide sequence: TGTGCCAGCAGTGACGGATCCACCTACGAGCAGTACTTC.

The J gene is TRBJ2-2, the V gene TRBV19; tentatively, D is TRBD2 (5 bases). V was pared by 2 bases and J by 7 bases, with 14 bases between. Germline CDR1 is LNHDA and CDR2 is SQIVND (reference sequence). The CDR3 has 15 residues. The CDR3 spells CASSIRSARDGELFF. CDR3 sequence (DNA): TGTGCCAGTAGTATACGGAGCGCCCGGGACGGGGAGCTGTTTTTT.

Comments on this clone: The sample holds other DNA sequences that translate to the same CDR3. This chain joins TRBV9 and TRBJ2-7, with 10 bases aligning to TRBD2. CDR1 is SGDLS and CDR2 is YYNGEE in the germline V gene. Trimming removed 2 bases from V and 2 bases from J; junction bases left unmatched: 1. This CDR3 has 14 residues. The CDR3 nucleotides are TGTGCCAGCAGCGTTGGACTAGCGGCCTACGAGCAGTACTTC. Protein sequence: CASSVGLAAYEQYF.